The TCR beta chain described here comes from a study of shared clonotypes between healthy human individuals. Study context: There were three CD4 naive, three CD4 memory, two CD8 naive and one CD8 memory plates per donor. Overall study findings and caveats: Sampling involved blood alone; tissue repertoires likely differ. Clonotype sharing across donors was expected to vary with sequencing depth.

Remarks on this clone: What it binds is unknown.

There are 15 residues in the CDR3. With V trimmed by 3 bases and J by 0 bases, 4 bases remained unmatched. Germline V gene sequence: CDR1 SGHRS, CDR2 YFSETQ. Profiled with immunoSEQ multiplex PCR; TCRdb holds only in-frame clones, not every one. The sample has approximately 740,000 clones; under 80% are singletons. There were only Caucasian adults among the donors, and all lived in Nashville, Tennessee. This chain joins TRBV5-1 and TRBJ2-3; 7 bases fit TRBD2. Sequenced input: memory CD4+ T cells sorted from blood. Subset reported: CD45RA-negative fraction. The origin of this receptor is a woman between 25 and 40 years old in good health. CDR3 nucleotide sequence: TGCGCCAGCAGCTCAAGCGGGATTAGCACAGATACGCAGTATTTT. Amino acid sequence: CASSSSGISTDTQYF.